The 3 T cell receptor beta chains below were found in one sample sequenced in a study of cytomegalovirus exposure and HLA in healthy donors. It was with 60 Vbeta and 13 Jbeta primers that the PCR ran. Assay used: immunoSEQ multiplex PCR; TCRdb lists only in-frame clones, some missing. The sample has over 90,000 clones; less than 90% are singletons. Specimen: PBMCs. The receptors come from a man aged 40-49 years in good health and CMV-seronegative.

The V call is TRBV21-1, the J call TRBJ1-2; TRBD1 is the table's D call, not checked against the DNA. TRBV21-1 has pseudogene status. CDR3 length: 15 amino acids. The CDR3 here is CASSLPDRGEYGYTF. CDR3 DNA: TGTGCCAGCAGCCTCCCGGACAGGGGGGAATATGGCTACACCTTC.

The chain is built from TRBV9 and TRBJ1-6; D remains ambiguous. The V gene lost 3 bases and the J gene lost 7 bases, with 5 bases spanning the gap. This CDR3 is 12 amino acids long. Germline CDR1 and CDR2: SGDLS and YYNGEE. CDR3 residues: CASSAVNSPLHF. CDR3 DNA: TGTGCCAGCAGCGCCGTCAATTCACCCCTCCACTTT.

The chain employs TRBV7-9 and TRBJ1-2; unclear D gene. Germline V gives CDR1 SEHNR, CDR2 FQNEAQ (reference sequence). With 6 bases removed from V and 4 bases from J, the gap between germline ends came to 18 bases. The CDR3 covers 15 residues. This CDR3 is CASRRERGLSYGYTF. CDR3 bases: TGTGCCAGCAGAAGAGAGCGGGGTTTAAGCTATGGCTACACCTTC.